The 24 T cell receptor beta chains in this list originate from one sample, sequenced in a study of cytomegalovirus exposure and HLA in healthy donors. Vbeta (60) and Jbeta (13) primers were used in the PCR. Sequencing was performed with immunoSEQ multiplex PCR; in TCRdb, only in-frame clones are kept and a portion is missing. The sample consists of approximately 150,000 clones, 80% of them appearing once. The sample consisted of PBMCs. These receptors were taken from a human donor in good health.

This sequence joins TRBV7-2 and TRBJ2-2; D remains unclear. The length of the CDR3 is 15 residues. Trimming shortened V by 3 bases and J by 0 bases, and 8 bases separated the two germline ends. CDR1 is SGHTA and CDR2 is FQGNSA in the germline V gene. The CDR3: CASSLSLTNTGELFF. In DNA, the CDR3 is TGTGCCAGCAGCTTGAGTCTGACGAACACCGGGGAGCTGTTTTTT.

V usage is TRBV5-1 and J usage is TRBJ2-1, with 7 bases lining up with TRBD1. Germline V lookup: CDR1 SGHRS, CDR2 YFSETQ. This CDR3 comprises 15 residues. With 7 bases clipped from V and 7 bases from J, the junction kept 14 bases outside the gene matches. The CDR3 reads CASRWWQGVENEQFF. The CDR3 bases are TGCGCCAGCCGATGGTGGCAGGGGGTCGAAAATGAGCAGTTCTTC.

The chain has TRBV2 and TRBJ2-5; D is possibly TRBD1 (6 bases). Germline lookup yields CDR1 SNHLY and CDR2 FYNNEI. The CDR3 consists of 14 residues. V was clipped by 2 bases and J by 1 base, with 8 bases between them. The CDR3 sequence: CASSEQDSQETQYF. The CDR3 DNA follows: TGTGCCAGCAGTGAACAGGACAGCCAAGAGACCCAGTACTTC. Using reference TRBV2 and TRBJ2-5 for the parts outside the CDR3, the full variable domain is EPEVTQTPSHQVTQMGQEVILRCVPISNHLYFYWYRQILGQKVEFLVSFYNNEISEKSEIFDDQFSVERPDGSNFTLKIRSTKLEDSAMYFCASSEQDSQETQYFGPGTRLLVL.

In nucleotides, the CDR3 is TGCGCCAGCAGCTTGGCCTTGGGGGGGAAATACAATGAGCAGTTCTTC. Translation: CASSLALGGKYNEQFF. The rearrangement joins TRBV5-1 to TRBJ2-1; 7 bases line up with TRBD2. The CDR3 has 16 residues. Germline V gives CDR1 SGHRS, CDR2 YFSETQ. Trimming took 0 bases from V and 4 from J; bases not matched to a gene: 7.

CDR3: CASSSSGTSGGNEQFF. The DNA for the CDR3 is TGCGCCAGCAGCTCAAGCGGGACTAGCGGAGGCAATGAGCAGTTCTTC. The V gene is TRBV5-1, the J gene TRBJ2-1, with 11 bases lining up with TRBD2. The CDR3 extends over 16 amino acids. Trimming took 3 bases from V and 6 from J; bases not matched to a gene: 8. From germline, CDR1 is SGHRS and CDR2 YFSETQ.

The rearrangement joins TRBV6-5 to TRBJ1-4; TRBD1 aligns across 9 bases. Germline CDR1 is MNHEY and CDR2 is SVGAGI. This CDR3 comprises 14 residues. V shed 5 bases, J shed 7 bases, and the junction held 5 bases outside the gene matches. This CDR3 is CASSDGTGSEKLFF. DNA of the CDR3: TGTGCCAGCAGTGATGGGACAGGGAGTGAAAAACTGTTTTTT.

The rearrangement uses TRBV18 and TRBJ2-5, with D perhaps TRBD1 (5 bases). The CDR3 totals 16 residues. The V gene lost 4 bases and the J gene lost 5 bases, with 20 bases spanning the gap. CDR1 and CDR2 (germline): KGHSH, LQKENI. CDR3 amino acids: CASSLNDSLIGETQYF. CDR3 in DNA: TGTGCCAGCTCACTTAATGACAGCCTGATAGGGGAGACCCAGTACTTC.

This chain connects TRBV9 to TRBJ2-7; D is perhaps TRBD2 (6 bases). The germline gives CDR1 SGDLS, CDR2 YYNGEE. V lost 4 bases, J lost 0 bases, and 11 bases lay in between. This CDR3 is built from 14 residues. DNA of the CDR3: TGTGCCAGCAGCCGTAGCGGAAGCTCCTACGAGCAGTACTTC. Residues: CASSRSGSSYEQYF. Filled out from reference TRBV9 and TRBJ2-7, the complete variable domain reads DSGVTQTPKHLITATGQRVTLRCSPRSGDLSVYWYQQSLDQGLQFLIQYYNGEERAKGNILERFSAQQFPDLHSELNLSSLELGDSALYFCASSRSGSSYEQYFGPGTRLTVT.

The chain joins TRBV4-3 to TRBJ1-5, with unresolved D. This CDR3 is 17 amino acids long. CDR1 is LGHNA, CDR2 YSLEER, per germline. Between the trimmed V and J ends, which lost 0 bases and 6 bases, there was a span of 18 bases. CDR3 DNA: TGCGCCAGCAGCCAAGATTGGGAGCGTCATACTAGTCAGCCCCAGCATTTT. It yields the protein CASSQDWERHTSQPQHF.

This clone was observed a few times. The chain combines TRBV27 with TRBJ2-7; 8 bases line up with TRBD2. This CDR3 contains 15 residues. Losses at the gene ends were 7 bases for V and 3 bases for J; bases not matched to a gene: 11. CDR1 and CDR2 from the germline V gene are MNHEY and SMNVEV (reference sequence). The CDR3 DNA follows: TGTGCCAGCACCCCCCTCGGCGGGGGGAGCTACGAGCAGTACTTC. Its translation: CASTPLGGGSYEQYF.

The chain couples TRBV27 to TRBJ1-6; 10 bases line up with TRBD1. This CDR3 comprises 18 residues. Per the germline V gene, CDR1 is MNHEY and CDR2 is SMNVEV (reference sequence). The V segment lost 8 bases and the J segment 5 bases; nucleotides outside the gene matches: 15. CDR3 region: CASRYVDRGLANNSPLHF. The CDR3 DNA sequence: TGTGCCAGCCGATATGTAGACAGGGGGCTGGCCAATAATTCACCCCTCCACTTT.

The chain couples TRBV29-1 to TRBJ2-3; the match to TRBD1 covers 7 bases. Germline CDR1 reads SQVTM; CDR2 reads ANQGSEA. V was pared by 4 bases and J by 2 bases, with 9 bases of the junction left unmatched. The CDR3 length is 15 residues. CDR3 DNA sequence: TGCAGCGTTGGTATGGTCAGGGGGTCCACAGATACGCAGTATTTT. As protein: CSVGMVRGSTDTQYF.

This clone has just a few counts. V and J are TRBV10-3 and TRBJ1-2; 9 bases fit TRBD1. Per the germline V gene, CDR1 is ENHRY and CDR2 is SYGVKD. The CDR3 consists of 14 residues. With 2 bases clipped from V and 4 bases from J, the junction kept 2 bases outside the gene matches. The CDR3 DNA reads TGTGCCATCAGTGAGGGGACAGGGAGCTATGGCTACACCTTC. This sequence encodes CAISEGTGSYGYTF.

The chain uses TRBV25-1 and TRBJ2-5; tentative D call: TRBD1 (5 bases). V was shortened by 6 bases and J by 9 bases, with 29 bases between the two germline ends. The germline CDR1 and CDR2 sequences are MGHDK and SYGVNS. The CDR3 contains 17 residues. The DNA for the CDR3 is TGTGCCAGCAGCTCTAACCCCCTTGACAGCCGCCTGGGTGCCCAGTACTTC. Its translation is CASSSNPLDSRLGAQYF.

This chain joins TRBV7-6 and TRBJ2-3, with 7 positions matching TRBD1. The CDR3 covers 15 residues. The V and J ends lost 1 base and 6 bases, in that order; junction bases with no gene match: 7. Per the germline V gene, CDR1 is SGHVS and CDR2 is FNYEAQ. The CDR3 is CASSLVTGPRDTQYF. In nucleotides, the CDR3 is TGTGCCAGCAGCTTAGTGACAGGGCCTCGGGATACGCAGTATTTT.

A remark on this clone: The junction departs from the called germline gene at one end, perhaps through a read error. The rearrangement joins TRBV5-6 to TRBJ1-3, with a tentative D call TRBD1 (6 bases). Germline CDR1 is SGHDT and CDR2 is YYEEEE. The CDR3 has 16 amino acids. The CDR3 DNA reads TGTGCCAGCAGCGCCCGGGACAAGAGCTCTGGAAACGCCATATATTTT. As protein: CASSARDKSSGNAIYF.

V is TRBV2 and J is TRBJ1-2; weak D call: TRBD1 (6 bases). Trimming shortened V by 3 bases and J by 8 bases, and 16 bases separated the two germline ends. This CDR3 region has 14 residues. Germline values: CDR1 SNHLY, CDR2 FYNNEI. CDR3 DNA: TGTGCCAGCAGTGATGGGGGGGCGGTTTTCGGCTACACCTTC. Residues: CASSDGGAVFGYTF.

The rearrangement joins TRBV19 to TRBJ2-6; D not resolved. The germline V and J ends were trimmed by 1 base and 2 bases, with 6 bases remaining between them. CDR1 and CDR2 from the germline V gene are LNHDA and SQIVND (reference sequence). This CDR3 region has 15 residues. The CDR3 DNA follows: TGTGCCAGTAGTATAGGGGCAACTGGGGCCAACGTCCTGACTTTC. Translating gives CASSIGATGANVLTF.

The V and J genes are TRBV7-8 and TRBJ2-3; TRBD1 matches at 7 bases. Germline CDR1 SGHVS, CDR2 FQNEAQ. With 1 base clipped from V and 3 bases from J, the junction kept 4 bases outside the gene matches. The CDR3 totals 15 residues. For the CDR3, the DNA is TGTGCCAGCAGCTTAGGACAGGGTAGTACAGATACGCAGTATTTT. As protein: CASSLGQGSTDTQYF.

The V call is TRBV28, the J call TRBJ1-5, with a weak D call TRBD1 (6 bases). The germline V gene encodes CDR1 MDHEN and CDR2 SYDVKM. V gave up 2 bases and J gave up 3 bases, with 11 bases separating them. This CDR3 has 15 amino acids. In DNA form, the CDR3 reads TGTGCCAGCAGTTTACCAGGGGCCCACAATCAGCCCCAGCATTTT. Residues: CASSLPGAHNQPQHF.

The chain is built from TRBV11-2 and TRBJ2-7, with 7 nucleotides matching TRBD1. Per the germline V gene, CDR1 is SGHAT and CDR2 is FQNNGV. CDR3 size: 14 residues. Trimming removed 0 bases from V and 3 bases from J; junction bases left unmatched: 2. For the CDR3, the DNA is TGTGCCAGCAGCTTAGATCCAGGGGGCTACGAGCAGTACTTC. This translates into CASSLDPGGYEQYF. The complete variable domain, with remaining parts taken from reference TRBV11-2 and TRBJ2-7, reads EAGVAQSPRYKIIEKRQSVAFWCNPISGHATLYWYQQILGQGPKLLIQFQNNGVVDDSQLPKDRFSAERLKGVDSTLKIQPAKLEDSAVYLCASSLDPGGYEQYFGPGTRLTVT.

V is TRBV4-2 and J is TRBJ2-3; no clear D. CDR3 length equals 13 residues. V lost 3 bases and J 6 bases, leaving 10 bases between the germline ends. Per germline, CDR1 LGHNA and CDR2 YNFKEQ. Written as DNA, the CDR3 is TGTGCCAGCAGCCATTTCCCCGGGGATACGCAGTATTTT. It yields the protein CASSHFPGDTQYF.

The gene calls are TRBV2 and TRBJ2-2; 7 bases align to TRBD1. Trimming cost V 7 bases and J 6 bases; bases outside gene matches: 17. Germline V gene lookup returns CDR1 SNHLY and CDR2 FYNNEI. CDR3 length: 17 residues. The CDR3 sequence is CASNLPAEGAKAGELFF. DNA of the CDR3: TGTGCCAGCAACCTCCCTGCAGAGGGGGCCAAGGCCGGGGAGCTGTTTTTT.

V is TRBV7-9 and J is TRBJ2-1; tentative D call: TRBD2 (7 bases). This CDR3 contains 15 residues. The V end was cut by 8 bases, the J end by 4 bases, with 18 bases between. The germline V gene encodes CDR1 SEHNR and CDR2 FQNEAQ (reference sequence). CDR3 amino acids: CASETLGGPYNEQFF. The CDR3 nucleotides are TGTGCCAGCGAAACCCTCGGGGGGCCATACAATGAGCAGTTCTTC.